The 18 T cell receptor beta chains below were found in one sample sequenced in a study of persistence of HIV-infected CD4 T cells. The stimulus was an HIV-1 Gag 15-mer peptide pool, approximately 0.93 ug/peptide/mL. CD4+ T cells upregulating both CD40 ligand and CD69 were sorted as responding cells. For these receptors, no antigen is known. The immunoSEQ assay was version 4, run in survey mode. Only in-frame clones appear in the TCRdb table, and some are missing; sequencing was by immunoSEQ multiplex PCR. The sample carries tens of thousands of clones, about 74% recorded once. The source material was CD4+ T cells sorted from PBMCs after approximately 20-hour stimulation, sampled from a patient who received antiretroviral therapy. These receptors were collected from an adult man with HIV who was CMV-seropositive.

The gene calls are TRBV5-1 and TRBJ2-3; 9 positions match TRBD2. Trimming removed 7 bases from V and 5 bases from J; junction bases left unmatched: 17. Germline-derived CDR1 and CDR2 are SGHRS and YFSETQ. This CDR3 has 17 residues. CDR3 in DNA: TGCGCCAGCTGCGTGGACAGATTGAGCGGGGGGCGAGATACGCAGTATTTT. The encoded protein is CASCVDRLSGGRDTQYF. The full variable domain, its missing parts supplied by reference TRBV5-1 and TRBJ2-3, is KAGVTQTPRYLIKTRGQQVTLSCSPISGHRSVSWYQQTPGQGLQFLFEYFSETQRNKGNFPGRFSGRQFSNSRSEMNVSTLELGDSALYLCASCVDRLSGGRDTQYFGPGTRLTVL.

This clone was observed a single time. The chain couples TRBV5-1 to TRBJ2-2; unclear D gene. The germline V gene has CDR1 SGHRS and CDR2 YFSETQ. This CDR3 region has 13 residues. Deletions cut 0 bases from V and 5 bases from J, with 5 bases between. CDR3: CASSLGVTGELFF. CDR3 DNA sequence: TGCGCCAGCAGCTTGGGGGTAACCGGGGAGCTGTTTTTT.

The chain has TRBV12-3 or TRBV12-4 and TRBJ2-7; no clear D. The CDR3 spans 12 residues. Trimming cost V 6 bases and J 0 bases, with 6 bases left between them. The CDR3 region has the DNA TGTGCCAGCAGCCGAAGCTCCTACGAGCAGTACTTC. As protein: CASSRSSYEQYF.

The rearrangement links TRBV28 to TRBJ2-3; D is uncertain. The CDR3 runs 13 residues. Germline V gives CDR1 MDHEN, CDR2 SYDVKM. The V end was cut by 3 bases, the J end by 4 bases, with 8 bases between. The CDR3 loop is CASSFPPPDTQYF. The CDR3 DNA is TGTGCCAGCAGTTTCCCCCCCCCAGATACGCAGTATTTT. The complete variable domain, with remaining parts taken from reference TRBV28 and TRBJ2-3, reads DVKVTQSSRYLVKRTGEKVFLECVQDMDHENMFWYRQDPGLGLRLIYFSYDVKMKEKGDIPEGYSVSREKKERFSLILESASTNQTSMYLCASSFPPPDTQYFGPGTRLTVL.

The chain is built from TRBV15 and TRBJ2-7, with D maybe TRBD1 (6 bases). This CDR3 contains 16 residues. CDR1 and CDR2 from the germline V gene are LNHNV and YYDKDF (reference sequence). Trimming left V 0 bases short and J 3 bases short, with 15 bases between. The CDR3 loop is CATSRDKGRGGYEQYF. The CDR3 nucleotides read TGTGCCACCAGCAGAGATAAGGGCAGGGGCGGCTACGAGCAGTACTTC.

The V call is TRBV5-8, the J call TRBJ2-5; a weak D match, TRBD1 (5 bases). The CDR3 length is 15 residues. Germline V gene lookup returns CDR1 SGHTS and CDR2 YDEGEE. V lost 2 bases and J 1 base, leaving 12 bases between the germline ends. The CDR3 loop is CASSFRRVTQETQYF. DNA for the CDR3: TGTGCCAGCAGCTTCCGCAGGGTAACCCAAGAGACCCAGTACTTC.

This sequence joins TRBV6-5 and TRBJ2-3, with 8 bases lining up with TRBD1. Germline CDR1 MNHEY, CDR2 SVGAGI. This CDR3 has 15 residues. Trimming at V came to 8 bases and at J to 5 bases, leaving 12 bases not matched to a gene. The CDR3: CASSLMTGAEDTQYF. CDR3 coding DNA: TGTGCCAGCTCCCTAATGACAGGGGCTGAAGATACGCAGTATTTT.

V is TRBV6-6 and J is TRBJ1-6; D is uncertain. V was clipped by 6 bases and J by 3 bases, with 12 bases between them. CDR1 and CDR2 from the germline V gene are MNHNY and SVGAGI (reference sequence). This CDR3 spans 15 amino acids. For the CDR3, the DNA is TGTGCCAGCAGACCCTCCGACGGCTATAATTCACCCCTCCACTTT. It codes for CASRPSDGYNSPLHF.

The gene calls are TRBV19 and TRBJ2-3; unclear D gene. Germline CDR1 is LNHDA and CDR2 is SQIVND (reference sequence). CDR3 length equals 14 residues. V was clipped by 7 bases and J by 1 base, with 12 bases between them. This CDR3 reads CASTEDPRTDTQYF. The CDR3 DNA sequence: TGTGCCAGTACCGAGGATCCCCGCACAGATACGCAGTATTTT. The complete variable domain, with remaining parts taken from reference TRBV19 and TRBJ2-3, reads DGGITQSPKYLFRKEGQNVTLSCEQNLNHDAMYWYRQDPGQGLRLIYYSQIVNDFQKGDIAEGYSVSREKKESFPLTVTSAQKNPTAFYLCASTEDPRTDTQYFGPGTRLTVL.

The CDR3 DNA sequence: TGTGCCAGCTCCCCAACTGGTGCAACTAATGAAAAACTGTTTTTT. Encoded protein: CASSPTGATNEKLFF. The V and J genes are TRBV18 and TRBJ1-4; D remains unclear. V was pared by 6 bases and J by 0 bases, with 11 bases between. The CDR3 runs to 15 residues. CDR1 and CDR2 (germline): KGHSH, LQKENI.

This clone showed up just a few times. The chain recombines TRBV12-5 with TRBJ1-1, with 9 bases that match TRBD1. This CDR3 region has 17 residues. Germline V CDR1 and CDR2: LGHNT, FRNRAP. Trimming took 6 bases from V and 2 from J; bases not matched to a gene: 13. CDR3 nucleotide sequence: TGTGCTAGTGGGGACAGGGGAAACCTAGGGGATAACACTGAAGCTTTCTTT. Translating it yields CASGDRGNLGDNTEAFF. The full variable domain, completed using reference TRBV12-5 and TRBJ1-1, is DARVTQTPRHKVTEMGQEVTMRCQPILGHNTVFWYRQTMMQGLELLAYFRNRAPLDDSGMPKDRFSAEMPDATLATLKIQPSEPRDSAVYFCASGDRGNLGDNTEAFFGQGTRLTVV.

The gene calls are TRBV7-8 and TRBJ1-1; TRBD1 agrees at 7 bases. V lost 4 bases to trimming and J lost 5 bases; unmatched junction nucleotides: 10. Germline V gene lookup returns CDR1 SGHVS and CDR2 FQNEAQ. The CDR3 covers 15 residues. CDR3 nucleotides: TGTGCCAGCAGCTCCATATTGGGACAGCCAACTGAAGCTTTCTTT. It translates to CASSSILGQPTEAFF.

By share of the sample, this clone is medium-sized. The rearrangement links TRBV5-1 to TRBJ1-2; no reliable D call. Trimming pared 4 bases from V and 4 bases from J, leaving 14 bases between. This CDR3 has 14 amino acids. Germline CDR1 reads SGHRS; CDR2 reads YFSETQ. CDR3 nucleotides: TGCGCCAGCAGCCCGGGAGGGAGAGTCTATGGCTACACCTTC. It is translated as CASSPGGRVYGYTF.

The rearrangement joins TRBV5-1 to TRBJ2-7; 9 bases align to TRBD1. Germline values: CDR1 SGHRS, CDR2 YFSETQ. This CDR3 is 13 amino acids long. After removal of 5 bases from V and 6 bases from J, the junction contained 6 bases not matched to a gene. Here the CDR3 reads CASRGQGSGEQYF. The CDR3 coding sequence is TGCGCCAGCAGGGGACAGGGTTCTGGCGAGCAGTACTTC.

The chain uses TRBV2 and TRBJ1-1, with TRBD1 identical over 7 bases. The CDR3 spans 15 residues. The germline gives CDR1 SNHLY, CDR2 FYNNEI. V was pared by 10 bases and J by 1 base, with 12 bases of the junction left unmatched. For the CDR3, the DNA is TGTGCCACCCGACGTTCCGGGACAGCGAACACTGAAGCTTTCTTT. Its translation is CATRRSGTANTEAFF.

This rearrangement joins TRBV13 to TRBJ2-3; unclear D gene. Germline V lookup: CDR1 PRHDT, CDR2 FYEKMQ (reference sequence). Deletions cut 8 bases from V and 4 bases from J, with 13 bases between. CDR3 length: 13 residues. The DNA for the CDR3 is TGTGCCAGCTTGAGCGTGGCCGCAGATACGCAGTATTTT. This codes for CASLSVAADTQYF.

The J gene is TRBJ2-2, the V gene TRBV9; a weak D match, TRBD1 (6 bases). With 1 base removed from V and 4 bases from J, the gap between germline ends came to 17 bases. CDR1 and CDR2 (germline): SGDLS, YYNGEE. The CDR3 spans 17 residues. CDR3 protein: CASSVTIGQLGTGELFF. The DNA of the CDR3 is TGTGCCAGCAGCGTAACCATCGGACAGTTAGGCACCGGGGAGCTGTTTTTT.

The CDR3 here is CSVTGGPEAFF. DNA of the CDR3: TGCAGCGTTACAGGGGGCCCTGAAGCTTTCTTT. This chain uses TRBV29-1 with TRBJ1-1, with 9 positions matching TRBD1. The germline V gene encodes CDR1 SQVTM and CDR2 ANQGSEA. J gave up 6 bases and V 5 bases, and 1 base lay outside the gene matches. This CDR3 has 11 residues.